A single sample is the source of the 13 T cell receptor beta chains below, sequenced in a study of blood T cell repertoires in COVID-19. Profiling relied on immunoSEQ multiplex PCR, and the TCRdb table lists in-frame clones only, not all of them. Of 100,000 to 150,000 clones listed, roughly 80% are singletons. Sequencing input: PBMCs or T cells enriched from blood (not recorded which). The receptors derive from a man aged 40-55 years with acute COVID-19.

The rearrangement joins TRBV6-5 to TRBJ1-1; perhaps TRBD1 as D (5 bases). The CDR3 consists of 14 residues. Trimming pared 5 bases from V and 7 bases from J, leaving 17 bases between. CDR1 MNHEY and CDR2 SVGAGI come from the germline V gene. The CDR3 reads CASSPIRDLGEAFF. Written as DNA, the CDR3 is TGTGCCAGCAGTCCAATCCGGGACTTAGGTGAAGCTTTCTTT.

This clone was picked up one time. Relative to the germline gene, one junction end is altered; a read error may explain this. The V and J genes are TRBV30 and TRBJ1-2, with TRBD1 identical over 9 bases. Germline values: CDR1 GTSNPN, CDR2 SVGIG (reference sequence). The length of the CDR3 is 14 residues. CDR3 sequence (DNA): TGTGCCTGGACTATGACAGGGGGTCTCTATTGCTACACCTTC. Protein product: CAWTMTGGLYCYTF.

This chain uses TRBV6-1 with TRBJ2-1, with TRBD2 identical over 13 bases. CDR1 and CDR2 (germline): MNHNS, SASEGT. V was clipped by 1 base and J by 10 bases; unmatched bases: 4. The CDR3 is 15 amino acids. The CDR3, as DNA: TGTGCCAGCAGTGAAGGGACTAGCGGGGGCAAAGAGCAGTTCTTC. This codes for CASSEGTSGGKEQFF.

J is TRBJ2-2 and V is TRBV7-2; a weak D match, TRBD2 (5 bases). V lost 5 bases and J lost 5, with 18 bases in between. Germline V lookup: CDR1 SGHTA, CDR2 FQGNSA. The CDR3 runs 16 residues. The CDR3: CASSPRGTPGTGELFF. The CDR3 DNA follows: TGTGCCAGCAGCCCCCGAGGCACTCCGGGGACCGGGGAGCTGTTTTTT. The complete variable domain, with remaining parts taken from reference TRBV7-2 and TRBJ2-2, reads GAGVSQSPSNKVTEKGKDVELRCDPISGHTALYWYRQSLGQGLEFLIYFQGNSAPDKSGLPSDRFSAERTGGSVSTLTIQRTQQEDSAVYLCASSPRGTPGTGELFFGEGSRLTVL.

The genes are TRBV10-3 and TRBJ2-5, with 8 positions matching TRBD2. The junction had 1 base not matched to a gene; V was cut back by 2 bases and J by 2 bases. This CDR3 comprises 14 residues. Germline V gene lookup returns CDR1 ENHRY and CDR2 SYGVKD. CDR3 coding DNA: TGTGCCATCAGTGAGCGGGAGGGTCAAGAGACCCAGTACTTC. Translation gives CAISEREGQETQYF.

V usage is TRBV7-9 and J usage is TRBJ2-3; tentative D call: TRBD2 (5 bases). From germline, CDR1 is SEHNR and CDR2 FQNEAQ (reference sequence). V lost 5 bases, J lost 2 bases, and 11 bases lay in between. This CDR3 is 14 amino acids long. The CDR3 spells CASSPTMYTDTQYF. The DNA for the CDR3 is TGTGCCAGCAGCCCGACTATGTACACAGATACGCAGTATTTT. Supplemented by reference TRBV7-9 and TRBJ2-3, the full variable domain reads DTGVSQNPRHKITKRGQNVTFRCDPISEHNRLYWYRQTLGQGPEFLTYFQNEAQLEKSRLLSDRFSAERPKGSFSTLEIQRTEQGDSAMYLCASSPTMYTDTQYFGPGTRLTVL.

The rearrangement links TRBV5-6 to TRBJ1-2; D may be TRBD1 (6 bases). The CDR3 totals 14 residues. In germline, CDR1 is SGHDT, CDR2 YYEEEE. Trimming took off 2 bases at V and 10 bases at J, with 18 bases between the two ends. For the CDR3, the DNA is TGTGCCAGCAGCTTAGTGGACAGCTTACGGGACTACACCTTC. It yields the protein CASSLVDSLRDYTF.

The rearrangement joins TRBV7-3 to TRBJ2-1; the match to TRBD2 covers 8 bases. The CDR3 runs to 16 residues. Germline V gene lookup returns CDR1 SGHTA and CDR2 FQGTGA. With V trimmed by 5 bases and J by 9 bases, 15 bases remained unmatched. CDR3 loop: CASSPLERGPLTEQFF. Written as DNA, the CDR3 is TGTGCCAGCAGCCCGTTAGAGCGGGGGCCCCTCACTGAGCAGTTCTTC.

This sequence joins TRBV25-1 and TRBJ2-1; weak D call: TRBD1 (5 bases). V was shortened by 0 bases and J by 9 bases, with 12 bases between the two germline ends. The length of the CDR3 is 14 residues. Germline V gene lookup returns CDR1 MGHDK and CDR2 SYGVNS. CDR3 bases: TGTGCCAGCAGTGAATATTTCCAGGGTAGTGAGCAGTTCTTC. The encoded protein is CASSEYFQGSEQFF.

V usage is TRBV27 and J usage is TRBJ1-2; 7 bases fit TRBD1. The CDR3 has 13 residues. The germline CDR1 and CDR2 sequences are MNHEY and SMNVEV (reference sequence). After removal of 7 bases from V and 5 bases from J, the junction contained 7 bases not matched to a gene. CDR3 sequence (DNA): TGTGCCAGCACGAGACAGGGATCGTATGGCTACACCTTC. It encodes CASTRQGSYGYTF.

This chain uses TRBV28 with TRBJ2-2; D not resolved. With 6 bases removed from V and 3 bases from J, the gap between germline ends came to 8 bases. CDR1 is MDHEN, CDR2 SYDVKM, per germline. CDR3 size: 13 residues. CDR3 coding DNA: TGTGCCAGCAGCACTACATACACCGGGGAGCTGTTTTTT. As protein: CASSTTYTGELFF.

This clone appeared once. The V gene is TRBV10-3, the J gene TRBJ1-2, with TRBD1 as a possible D gene (6 bases). Germline lookup yields CDR1 ENHRY and CDR2 SYGVKD. CDR3 size: 15 residues. The germline V and J ends were trimmed by 2 bases and 4 bases, with 14 bases remaining between them. This CDR3 is CAISETQGFPYGYTF. For the CDR3, the DNA is TGTGCCATCAGTGAGACACAGGGATTCCCCTATGGCTACACCTTC.

The V call is TRBV7-6, the J call TRBJ2-2, with TRBD2 as a possible D gene (7 bases). The V end was cut by 5 bases, the J end by 2 bases, with 15 bases between. CDR3 size: 16 residues. Germline CDR1 reads SGHVS; CDR2 reads FNYEAQ. CDR3 region: CASSQARGGNTGELFF. The DNA of the CDR3 is TGTGCCAGCAGCCAAGCAAGGGGGGGAAACACCGGGGAGCTGTTTTTT.